One sample yielded the 30 T cell receptor beta chains listed below, sequenced in a study of identical twins. TCRdb re-called the 5' RACE reads with MiXCR, one entry per CDR3 protein. The data show 200,000 to 300,000 distinct CDR3 sequences, 6% to 8.5% seen once. The data also belong to a second study, concerning yellow fever vaccine responses in identical twins.

The sequencing input was CD8+ T cells sorted from blood. These receptors came from a woman aged 18 to 35 in good health.

This clonotype has more than one count but fewer than ten. This sequence joins TRBV7-8 and TRBJ2-5, with 9 positions matching TRBD1. V lost 4 bases and J lost 5; bases outside the gene matches: 8. The length of the CDR3 is 15 residues. From germline, CDR1 is SGHVS and CDR2 FQNEAQ. CDR3 coding DNA: TGTGCCAGCAGCTCCAAACAGGGGGCGCAGGAGACCCAGTACTTC. Protein sequence: CASSSKQGAQETQYF. Variable domain in full (rest from reference TRBV7-8 and TRBJ2-5): GAGVSQSPRYKVAKRGQDVALRCDPISGHVSLFWYQQALGQGPEFLTYFQNEAQLDKSGLPSDRFFAERPEGSVSTLKIQRTQQEDSAVYLCASSSKQGAQETQYFGPGTRLLVL.

This clonotype has a count of ten or more. The chain employs TRBV7-8 and TRBJ2-5, with D uncertain. The CDR3 totals 14 residues. Trimming cost V 2 bases and J 4 bases, with 11 bases left between them. The germline V gene has CDR1 SGHVS and CDR2 FQNEAQ. CDR3 DNA: TGTGCCAGCAGCTTAAGAGGTAGTAGAGAGACCCAGTACTTC. This sequence encodes CASSLRGSRETQYF.

In this sample, this clonotype turned up a few times. The chain couples TRBV7-6 to TRBJ1-1, with 7 bases fitting TRBD1. V lost 1 base and J lost 5; bases outside the gene matches: 7. The germline CDR1 and CDR2 sequences are SGHVS and FNYEAQ. There are 15 residues in the CDR3. CDR3 DNA sequence: TGTGCCAGCAGCTTAGAGTCCCAGGGGGGAACTGAAGCTTTCTTT. It yields the protein CASSLESQGGTEAFF.

Only a few counts were recorded for this clonotype. The V call is TRBV12-3 or TRBV12-4, the J call TRBJ2-7; possible D gene TRBD2, 5 bases. CDR3 length equals 14 residues. The germline V and J ends were trimmed by 5 bases and 6 bases, with 17 bases remaining between them. The CDR3 sequence is CASSRPGIGFEQYF. In DNA form, the CDR3 reads TGTGCCAGCAGTCGTCCCGGGATAGGGTTCGAGCAGTACTTC.

This chain joins TRBV27 and TRBJ2-1; no reliable D call. Looked up from germline, CDR1 is MNHEY and CDR2 is SMNVEV (reference sequence). The ends were cut back, 0 bases at V and 7 bases at J, with 19 bases in the middle. CDR3 length equals 17 residues. DNA for the CDR3: TGTGCCAGCAGTTTATCCTGGTCCAATAGTATAAAAAATGAGCAGTTCTTC. Its translation: CASSLSWSNSIKNEQFF.

The CDR3 protein is CASDAGRENTEAFF. In DNA form, the CDR3 reads TGTGCCAGTGATGCGGGCAGGGAAAACACTGAAGCTTTCTTT. The rearrangement joins TRBV2 to TRBJ1-1; D is perhaps TRBD1 (5 bases). This CDR3 spans 14 amino acids. Trimming cost V 9 bases and J 2 bases, with 16 bases left between them. CDR1 and CDR2 (germline): SNHLY, FYNNEI. The complete variable domain, with remaining parts taken from reference TRBV2 and TRBJ1-1, reads EPEVTQTPSHQVTQMGQEVILRCVPISNHLYFYWYRQILGQKVEFLVSFYNNEISEKSEIFDDQFSVERPDGSNFTLKIRSTKLEDSAMYFCASDAGRENTEAFFGQGTRLTVV.

In its sample, this clonotype was seen a few times. The chain is built from TRBV28 and TRBJ1-1, with D uncertain. V was clipped by 3 bases and J by 0 bases, with 11 bases between them. Germline loops: CDR1 MDHEN, CDR2 SYDVKM. The CDR3 is made up of 15 amino acids. The CDR3 DNA sequence: TGTGCCAGCAGTTTGCGGACCGCCCTGAACACTGAAGCTTTCTTT. It codes for CASSLRTALNTEAFF.

This clonotype appeared many times. The chain's CDR3 is CASSFGGGAPEAFF. The CDR3 nucleotides read TGTGCCAGCAGTTTTGGAGGGGGCGCCCCTGAAGCTTTCTTT. The chain carries TRBV12-3 or TRBV12-4 and TRBJ1-1; 7 bases fit TRBD1. J gave up 6 bases and V 3 bases, and 7 bases lay outside the gene matches. The CDR3 extends over 14 amino acids.

This clonotype was seen ten or more times. The chain is built from TRBV7-9 and TRBJ2-7; 7 bases match TRBD1. Trimming took 4 bases from V and 4 from J; bases not matched to a gene: 7. CDR1 is SEHNR and CDR2 is FQNEAQ in the germline V gene (reference sequence). CDR3 length equals 14 residues. Written as DNA, the CDR3 is TGTGCCAGCAGCTCCGGACAGGCTGAGTACGAGCAGTACTTC. Its translation: CASSSGQAEYEQYF.

This clonotype has a count of ten or more. The rearrangement uses TRBV4-1 and TRBJ1-2; the match to TRBD1 covers 8 bases. The CDR3 extends over 20 amino acids. With 0 bases clipped from V and 2 bases from J, the junction kept 17 bases outside the gene matches. CDR1 is MGHRA, CDR2 YSYEKL, per germline. The CDR3 DNA is TGCGCCAGCAGCCAAGATCCCGCCCCCGGGACAGGTAGACGCAACTATGGCTACACCTTC. Translating it yields CASSQDPAPGTGRRNYGYTF.

The chain couples TRBV27 to TRBJ1-2; TRBD1 is a possible D gene (5 bases). The CDR3 consists of 15 residues. Germline V CDR1 and CDR2: MNHEY, SMNVEV (reference sequence). V was shortened by 3 bases and J by 3 bases, with 14 bases between the two germline ends. CDR3 coding DNA: TGTGCCAGCAGTTTGAGTTTACAGGACTACTATGGCTACACCTTC. This gives the protein CASSLSLQDYYGYTF.

V and J are TRBV4-1 and TRBJ2-7, with 10 bases that match TRBD2. Germline CDR1 reads MGHRA; CDR2 reads YSYEKL. Germline trimming cut 3 bases from V and 3 bases from J; bases unmatched to any gene: 5. This CDR3 comprises 15 residues. DNA of the CDR3: TGCGCCAGCAGCCAGCTAGCGGGAGCAAGCTACGAGCAGTACTTC. It translates to CASSQLAGASYEQYF.

This clonotype was detected a few times. V and J are TRBV10-3 and TRBJ2-7, with D hard to call. The CDR3 extends over 13 amino acids. The germline V gene encodes CDR1 ENHRY and CDR2 SYGVKD. The ends were cut back, 6 bases at V and 4 bases at J, with 13 bases in the middle. The CDR3: CAIRSPDVYEQYV. The CDR3 region has the DNA TGTGCCATCAGATCCCCCGACGTGTACGAGCAGTACGTC.

In its sample, this clonotype was seen a few times. J is TRBJ2-1 and V is TRBV19, with 12 bases aligning to TRBD2. The CDR3 is made up of 17 amino acids. Trimming removed 0 bases from V and 3 bases from J; junction bases left unmatched: 3. CDR1 LNHDA and CDR2 SQIVND come from the germline V gene (reference sequence). The DNA of the CDR3 is TGTGCCAGTAGTATAGATCTAGCGGGAGGGATCTACAATGAGCAGTTCTTC. Amino acid sequence: CASSIDLAGGIYNEQFF.

Ten or more counts support this clonotype. This chain uses TRBV12-3 or TRBV12-4 with TRBJ1-1; no clear D. Trimming left V 2 bases short and J 0 bases short, with 4 bases between. The CDR3 totals 13 residues. Here the CDR3 DNA reads TGTGCCAGCAGTTTAAAAATGAACACTGAAGCTTTCTTT. Translation gives CASSLKMNTEAFF.

This chain joins TRBV20-1 and TRBJ2-3; tentative D call: TRBD1 (6 bases). The CDR3 is 15 residues long. CDR1 and CDR2 from the germline V gene are DFQATT and SNEGSKA (reference sequence). V gave up 6 bases and J gave up 2 bases, with 18 bases separating them. The CDR3 sequence is CSAGDARDNTDTQYF. DNA of the CDR3: TGCAGTGCAGGTGATGCCCGGGACAACACAGATACGCAGTATTTT.

The sample holds many counts of this clonotype. V is TRBV27 and J is TRBJ2-1; 15 bases are a match to TRBD2. Germline-derived CDR1 and CDR2 are MNHEY and SMNVEV (reference sequence). CDR3 length: 15 residues. V trimming: 4 bases; J trimming: 9 bases; junction bases outside the gene matches: 4. CDR3: CASSWTSGRAGEQFF. In DNA form, the CDR3 reads TGTGCCAGCAGTTGGACTAGCGGGAGGGCCGGTGAGCAGTTCTTC.

This clonotype has ten or more counts. In DNA form, the CDR3 reads TGCAGCGCCGGGACAGGGATCTCCTACGAGCAGTACTTC. It translates to CSAGTGISYEQYF. The chain joins TRBV29-1 to TRBJ2-7, with 9 bases fitting TRBD1. J gave up 0 bases and V 7 bases, and 4 bases lay outside the gene matches. Germline lookup yields CDR1 SQVTM and CDR2 ANQGSEA. The CDR3 sequence is 13 residues long.

This clonotype was observed at least ten times. The rearrangement joins TRBV5-1 to TRBJ1-1; D is undetermined. The germline CDR1 and CDR2 sequences are SGHRS and YFSETQ. This CDR3 is built from 18 residues. V was shortened by 4 bases and J by 3 bases, with 25 bases between the two germline ends. The DNA for the CDR3 is TGCGCCAGCAGCCGAAACAATCCGGGCCCCCAGATGGACACTGAAGCTTTCTTT. Its translation is CASSRNNPGPQMDTEAFF.

This clonotype was seen only a few times. The rearrangement joins TRBV20-1 to TRBJ2-1; TRBD2 aligns across 8 bases. Germline CDR1 reads DFQATT; CDR2 reads SNEGSKA (reference sequence). V trimming: 3 bases; J trimming: 4 bases; junction bases outside the gene matches: 2. This CDR3 region has 13 residues. This chain's CDR3 is CSASSGGYNEQFF. The CDR3 region has the DNA TGCAGTGCTAGTTCGGGGGGGTACAATGAGCAGTTCTTC.

The table lists this clonotype with a few counts. The CDR3 DNA reads TGTGCCAGCAGCATGGGACAGGGGGTTCACAATGAGCAGTTCTTC. Its protein product is CASSMGQGVHNEQFF. The chain carries TRBV7-6 and TRBJ2-1, with TRBD1 identical over 11 bases. The trim removed 5 bases at V and 5 bases at J, leaving 5 bases unmatched. The germline CDR1 and CDR2 sequences are SGHVS and FNYEAQ. CDR3 length: 15 amino acids.

This clonotype was seen many times. The V call is TRBV2, the J call TRBJ2-7, with D possibly being TRBD1 (6 bases). The CDR3 extends over 15 amino acids. Looked up from germline, CDR1 is SNHLY and CDR2 is FYNNEI. Trimming pared 5 bases from V and 2 bases from J, leaving 16 bases between. CDR3 region: CASSRISGATYEQYV. In DNA form, the CDR3 reads TGTGCCAGCAGTCGAATCTCAGGGGCTACCTACGAGCAGTACGTC.

This clonotype was seen at least ten times. V usage is TRBV27 and J usage is TRBJ2-7, with 7 positions matching TRBD2. Losses at the gene ends were 5 bases for V and 6 bases for J; bases not matched to a gene: 10. Germline V gene data show CDR1 as MNHEY and CDR2 as SMNVEV (reference sequence). The CDR3 contains 14 residues. CDR3 region: CASSNGGGNSEQYV. CDR3 coding DNA: TGTGCCAGCAGTAACGGCGGGGGAAACAGCGAGCAGTACGTC.

V is TRBV5-6 and J is TRBJ1-1; 7 nucleotides match TRBD1. This CDR3 region has 14 residues. The germline V gene encodes CDR1 SGHDT and CDR2 YYEEEE. The ends lost 6 bases at V and 6 bases at J; junction bases unmatched: 11. The CDR3 is CASNTPGQMSEAFF. As DNA, the CDR3 is TGTGCCAGCAACACTCCGGGACAGATGTCTGAAGCTTTCTTT.

This clonotype was found many times. This rearrangement joins TRBV4-1 to TRBJ2-5; the D gene could be TRBD1 or TRBD2 (7 bases each). Germline CDR1 and CDR2: MGHRA and YSYEKL. V was shortened by 4 bases and J by 4 bases, with 16 bases between the two germline ends. The CDR3 spans 15 residues. The CDR3 loop is CASSPEGASGETQYF. CDR3 in DNA: TGCGCCAGCAGCCCCGAGGGGGCTAGCGGAGAGACCCAGTACTTC.

The rearrangement joins TRBV9 to TRBJ2-1; 10 bases match TRBD1. The J segment lost 1 base and the V segment lost 3 bases, leaving 22 bases of the junction unmatched. Germline values: CDR1 SGDLS, CDR2 YYNGEE. The CDR3 is made up of 22 amino acids. This CDR3 reads CASSAPRQGAGPGGESYNEQFF. The CDR3 bases are TGTGCCAGCAGCGCCCCCCGACAGGGGGCAGGACCGGGGGGGGAGTCCTACAATGAGCAGTTCTTC.

Only a few counts were recorded for this clonotype. The chain links TRBV7-9 to TRBJ1-1, with a tentative D call TRBD1 (5 bases). V lost 6 bases to trimming and J lost 1 base, with 9 bases between them. The CDR3 covers 13 residues. The germline V gene has CDR1 SEHNR and CDR2 FQNEAQ (reference sequence). CDR3 in DNA: TGTGCCAGCAGACAGGCCACGAACACTGAAGCTTTCTTT. It codes for CASRQATNTEAFF.

The table lists this clonotype with a few counts. V is TRBV7-9 and J is TRBJ2-5; 9 nucleotides line up with TRBD1. The junction had 3 bases not matched to a gene; V was cut back by 4 bases and J by 3 bases. This CDR3 is built from 14 residues. Per the germline V gene, CDR1 is SEHNR and CDR2 is FQNEAQ (reference sequence). CDR3 nucleotides: TGTGCCAGCAGCTCACAGGGGGCTGAAGAGACCCAGTACTTC. Its protein product is CASSSQGAEETQYF.

This clonotype was seen more than once but under ten times. V gene TRBV9 combines with J gene TRBJ2-3; TRBD2 is a possible D gene (6 bases). CDR1 is SGDLS and CDR2 is YYNGEE in the germline V gene. The CDR3 spans 14 residues. Trimming removed 0 bases at V and 2 bases at J, with 7 bases between. CDR3 protein: CASSVGGNTDTQYF. DNA for the CDR3: TGTGCCAGCAGCGTAGGCGGGAACACAGATACGCAGTATTTT.

The chain is built from TRBV7-6 and TRBJ1-1, with 10 positions matching TRBD1. The trim removed 2 bases at V and 2 bases at J, leaving 14 bases unmatched. The germline V gene has CDR1 SGHVS and CDR2 FNYEAQ. The CDR3 spans 19 residues. Here the CDR3 reads CASSLPSPDRGLENTEAFF. In DNA, the CDR3 is TGTGCCAGCAGCTTACCCTCCCCTGACAGGGGGCTTGAAAACACTGAAGCTTTCTTT.